This TCR beta chain was recovered during a study of shared clonotypes between healthy human individuals. Findings of the study overall: Owing to a small donor count, the genetic and exposure-history diversity represented was limited.

CDR3 length equals 16 residues. V trimming: 4 bases; J trimming: 10 bases; junction bases outside the gene matches: 9. CDR1 is ENHRY, CDR2 SYGVKD, per germline. Only in-frame clones appear in the TCRdb table, and some are missing; sequencing was by immunoSEQ multiplex PCR. The sample holds approximately 940,000 clones; over 60% are singletons and the top ten take about 1.5%. This clone was observed a few times. No antigen is known for it. Source material: memory CD4+ T cells sorted from blood. Specified subset: CD45RA-negative fraction. This clonotype originated in a man aged 18 to 30 in good health. The genes are TRBV10-3 and TRBJ2-1; 14 nucleotides match TRBD2. The CDR3 loop is CAISAAGTSGSSEQFF. In nucleotides, the CDR3 is TGTGCCATCAGTGCCGCCGGGACTAGCGGGAGCAGCGAGCAGTTCTTC.